Following are 21 T cell receptor beta chains from one sample sequenced in a study of blood T cell repertoires in COVID-19. Sequencing was performed with immunoSEQ multiplex PCR; in TCRdb, only in-frame clones are kept and a portion is missing. Counted here are under 500,000 clones, roughly 85% occurring once; the ten biggest clones make up approximately 2%. The sequenced material came from PBMCs or T cells enriched from blood (not recorded which). The receptor source for this set is a woman aged 18 to 35 with acute COVID-19.

This clone was observed a handful of times. CDR3 DNA sequence: TGCGCCAGCAGGTCTGACGAGCAGTACTTC. Translating gives CASRSDEQYF. V is TRBV23-1 and J is TRBJ2-7; D gene unclear. TRBV23-1 belongs to the ORF category, with a function that is uncertain. V shed 6 bases and J shed 5 bases, with 5 bases lying between them. CDR3 size: 10 residues.

This chain joins TRBV5-4 and TRBJ2-1, with 11 bases fitting TRBD2. The CDR3 length is 15 residues. Germline lookup yields CDR1 SGHNT and CDR2 YYREEE (reference sequence). Trimming removed 4 bases from V and 9 bases from J; junction bases left unmatched: 9. In DNA form, the CDR3 reads TGTGCCAGCAGCCCGTATACTAGCGGGGGATCTGAGCAGTTCTTC. Translation: CASSPYTSGGSEQFF.

The V call is TRBV2, the J call TRBJ2-1; 7 bases match TRBD2. The CDR3 contains 14 residues. Germline CDR1 SNHLY, CDR2 FYNNEI. Trimming cost V 0 bases and J 12 bases; bases outside gene matches: 8. The CDR3 is CASSEAGGSTWQFF. The CDR3 region has the DNA TGTGCCAGCAGTGAAGCGGGGGGGTCAACTTGGCAGTTCTTC.

J is TRBJ2-1 and V is TRBV6-1; 10 nucleotides match TRBD1. The CDR3 totals 16 residues. V dropped 4 bases and J dropped 8; count of bases not matched to a gene: 11. CDR1 and CDR2 from the germline V gene are MNHNS and SASEGT. The CDR3 region is CASSAQPWTGGDEQFF. In DNA, the CDR3 is TGTGCCAGCAGTGCGCAACCTTGGACAGGGGGGGATGAGCAGTTCTTC.

The chain couples TRBV25-1 to TRBJ2-5; the match to TRBD2 covers 13 bases. Germline CDR1 and CDR2: MGHDK and SYGVNS. CDR3 size: 15 residues. V trimming: 8 bases; J trimming: 2 bases; junction bases outside the gene matches: 5. The CDR3 spells CASRGLAGVQETQYF. The CDR3 bases are TGTGCCAGCCGTGGACTAGCGGGGGTTCAAGAGACCCAGTACTTC.

The J gene is TRBJ1-2, the V gene TRBV16; TRBD1 agrees at 7 bases. J was trimmed by 8 bases and V by 1 base; bases with no gene match: 4. Germline-derived CDR1 and CDR2 are KGHSY and FQNENV. The CDR3 is 13 residues long. As DNA, the CDR3 is TGTGCCAGCAGCCAATTCGGGACAGCGGGCTACACCTTC. This codes for CASSQFGTAGYTF.

This sequence joins TRBV15 and TRBJ2-7; TRBD1 agrees at 7 bases. The CDR3 is made up of 13 amino acids. V shed 5 bases, J shed 2 bases, and the junction held 3 bases outside the gene matches. Germline V gives CDR1 LNHNV, CDR2 YYDKDF (reference sequence). The CDR3 coding sequence is TGTGCCACCAGCGGGGACAGAACCTACGAGCAGTACTTC. Its translation is CATSGDRTYEQYF. Full variable domain (rest looked up from reference TRBV15 and TRBJ2-7): DAMVIQNPRYQVTQFGKPVTLSCSQTLNHNVMYWYQQKSSQAPKLLFHYYDKDFNNEADTPDNFQSRRPNTSFCFLDIRSPGLGDTAMYLCATSGDRTYEQYFGPGTRLTVT.

The chain joins TRBV5-4 to TRBJ1-1; tentatively, D is TRBD1 (5 bases). Germline-derived CDR1 and CDR2 are SGHNT and YYREEE (reference sequence). The CDR3 is 15 amino acids. V gave up 2 bases and J gave up 1 base, with 12 bases separating them. CDR3 sequence: CASSFRGRGNTEAFF. The CDR3 DNA is TGTGCCAGCAGCTTTAGGGGTCGAGGGAACACTGAAGCTTTCTTT.

The rearrangement links TRBV7-9 to TRBJ1-4, with TRBD1 matching 10 bases. CDR3 length equals 13 residues. V was pared by 8 bases and J by 8 bases, with 5 bases of the junction left unmatched. CDR1 SEHNR and CDR2 FQNEAQ come from the germline V gene (reference sequence). CDR3 region: CASLGQGGEKLFF. The CDR3 bases are TGTGCCAGCTTAGGACAGGGGGGAGAAAAACTGTTTTTT.

The chain combines TRBV6-5 with TRBJ2-1; the D gene is possibly TRBD2 (7 bases). The germline gives CDR1 MNHEY, CDR2 SVGAGI. V was trimmed by 0 bases and J by 7 bases, leaving 16 bases between them. The CDR3 totals 16 residues. The CDR3 region has the DNA TGTGCCAGCAGTTACTCGAGGGGGGGAAGAAGTAATGAGCAGTTCTTC. Protein product: CASSYSRGGRSNEQFF.

The genes are TRBV7-9 and TRBJ1-6, with D hard to call. Germline V gene sequence: CDR1 SEHNR, CDR2 FQNEAQ (reference sequence). This CDR3 is built from 14 residues. V lost 4 bases and J lost 14, with 18 bases in between. In DNA form, the CDR3 reads TGTGCCAGCAGCTCCGACACCGAACTGGTAGCCCTCCACTTT. It specifies CASSSDTELVALHF.

Regarding this clone: Within the sample, other DNA sequences also encode this same CDR3. V is TRBV12-3 or TRBV12-4 and J is TRBJ1-2; D is perhaps TRBD1 (5 bases). The CDR3 runs 13 residues. Trimming shortened V by 3 bases and J by 5 bases, and 10 bases separated the two germline ends. In DNA form, the CDR3 reads TGTGCCAGCAGTTTGGGGCAGGGTTATGGCTACACCTTC. Translation: CASSLGQGYGYTF.

CDR3 sequence reads: CASSLMASPQETQYF. DNA for the CDR3: TGTGCCAGCAGTTTAATGGCTTCCCCCCAAGAGACCCAGTACTTC. The chain links TRBV28 to TRBJ2-5; D ambiguous. V was trimmed by 2 bases and J by 1 base, leaving 11 bases between them. CDR1 is MDHEN, CDR2 SYDVKM, per germline. CDR3 size: 15 residues. Together with reference TRBV28 and TRBJ2-5, the CDR3 gives the full variable domain: DVKVTQSSRYLVKRTGEKVFLECVQDMDHENMFWYRQDPGLGLRLIYFSYDVKMKEKGDIPEGYSVSREKKERFSLILESASTNQTSMYLCASSLMASPQETQYFGPGTRLLVL.

V and J are TRBV5-8 and TRBJ1-4; D is undetermined. The length of the CDR3 is 16 residues. The V gene's germline CDR1 is SGHTS and CDR2 YDEGEE. Trimming stripped 5 bases from V and 3 bases from J, with 17 bases between. CDR3 sequence reads: CASSFRSSRANEKLFF. For the CDR3, the DNA is TGTGCCAGCAGTTTTCGCTCCAGTCGGGCTAATGAAAAACTGTTTTTT.

V is TRBV6-5 and J is TRBJ2-7; weak D call: TRBD2 (6 bases). The germline V gene has CDR1 MNHEY and CDR2 SVGAGI. The CDR3 is 15 amino acids. V lost 0 bases, J lost 3 bases, and 12 bases lay in between. The CDR3 sequence is CASSYSEGRHYEQYF. CDR3 nucleotides: TGTGCCAGCAGTTACTCGGAGGGACGGCACTACGAGCAGTACTTC.

This chain links TRBV4-3 with TRBJ2-1; 9 bases agree with TRBD2. The V gene end was trimmed by 5 bases and the J gene end by 0 bases; junction bases not matched to a gene: 8. Per the germline V gene, CDR1 is LGHNA and CDR2 is YSLEER. The CDR3 has 17 residues. CDR3 sequence: CASSEDSGGSSYNEQFF. The CDR3 DNA reads TGCGCCAGCAGCGAGGATAGCGGGGGAAGCTCCTACAATGAGCAGTTCTTC.

The V call is TRBV27, the J call TRBJ1-4; D remains unclear. V dropped 0 bases and J dropped 13 bases, with 12 bases sitting between them. The CDR3 has 13 amino acids. Germline V gene sequence: CDR1 MNHEY, CDR2 SMNVEV (reference sequence). This chain's CDR3 is CASSLSPQRGLFF. The CDR3 DNA follows: TGTGCCAGCAGTTTATCACCGCAGCGGGGACTGTTTTTT.

This chain joins TRBV6-1 and TRBJ2-2, with D hard to call. CDR1 MNHNS and CDR2 SASEGT come from the germline V gene. The CDR3 is made up of 14 amino acids. Trimming took 2 bases from V and 5 from J, leaving 9 bases between them. The DNA for the CDR3 is TGTGCCAGCAGTGAACAGGTGACGACCGGGGAGCTGTTTTTT. As protein: CASSEQVTTGELFF.

The V and J genes are TRBV27 and TRBJ2-7, with a possible D match to TRBD1 (5 bases). The CDR3 loop spans 14 amino acids. The ends were cut back, 0 bases at V and 2 bases at J, with 8 bases in the middle. Germline V gene data show CDR1 as MNHEY and CDR2 as SMNVEV (reference sequence). The CDR3 reads CASSLSRQTYEQYF. Written as DNA, the CDR3 is TGTGCCAGCAGTTTATCGCGACAGACCTACGAGCAGTACTTC.

The V call is TRBV7-8, the J call TRBJ2-5, with D unresolved. Germline CDR1 reads SGHVS; CDR2 reads FQNEAQ. This CDR3 has 12 amino acids. Trimming took 5 bases from V and 5 from J, leaving 9 bases between them. The CDR3 region has the DNA TGTGCCAGCAGCCCAGGCACGGAGACCCAGTACTTC. Protein sequence: CASSPGTETQYF.

The chain carries TRBV11-2 and TRBJ1-1; possible D gene TRBD1, 6 bases. The V gene lost 2 bases and the J gene lost 2 bases, with 12 bases spanning the gap. The CDR3 is 15 amino acids. Germline lookup yields CDR1 SGHAT and CDR2 FQNNGV. This CDR3 is CASSLQRTANTEAFF. In DNA form, the CDR3 reads TGTGCCAGCAGCTTACAACGGACAGCCAACACTGAAGCTTTCTTT.